This T cell receptor beta chain was obtained from a study of cytotoxic CD8 clonotypes in ibrutinib-treated CLL. Comment on this clone: What it binds is unknown.

Study-wide points: Clonality, elevated at ibrutinib response, dropped back toward baseline at progression. Against age-matched healthy donors, baseline clonality ran higher and tracked circulating CD8+ T-cell counts.

TCRdb's table, derived via immunoSEQ multiplex PCR, lists solely in-frame clones and lacks some. The sample shows around 200,000 clones, 60% to 80% of them seen only once. The CDR3 is 12 amino acids. Germline values: CDR1 MNHEY, CDR2 SVGAGI. V dropped 4 bases and J dropped 7 bases, with 10 bases sitting between them. This receptor was taken from a human donor with chronic lymphocytic leukemia. The sequenced sample was PBMCs, obtained after 12 months of ibrutinib treatment. J is TRBJ2-5 and V is TRBV6-5, with D perhaps TRBD1 (6 bases). CDR3 DNA sequence: TGTGCCAGCAGTTCCCTAGGGGGGACCCAGTACTTC. Translation gives CASSSLGGTQYF.